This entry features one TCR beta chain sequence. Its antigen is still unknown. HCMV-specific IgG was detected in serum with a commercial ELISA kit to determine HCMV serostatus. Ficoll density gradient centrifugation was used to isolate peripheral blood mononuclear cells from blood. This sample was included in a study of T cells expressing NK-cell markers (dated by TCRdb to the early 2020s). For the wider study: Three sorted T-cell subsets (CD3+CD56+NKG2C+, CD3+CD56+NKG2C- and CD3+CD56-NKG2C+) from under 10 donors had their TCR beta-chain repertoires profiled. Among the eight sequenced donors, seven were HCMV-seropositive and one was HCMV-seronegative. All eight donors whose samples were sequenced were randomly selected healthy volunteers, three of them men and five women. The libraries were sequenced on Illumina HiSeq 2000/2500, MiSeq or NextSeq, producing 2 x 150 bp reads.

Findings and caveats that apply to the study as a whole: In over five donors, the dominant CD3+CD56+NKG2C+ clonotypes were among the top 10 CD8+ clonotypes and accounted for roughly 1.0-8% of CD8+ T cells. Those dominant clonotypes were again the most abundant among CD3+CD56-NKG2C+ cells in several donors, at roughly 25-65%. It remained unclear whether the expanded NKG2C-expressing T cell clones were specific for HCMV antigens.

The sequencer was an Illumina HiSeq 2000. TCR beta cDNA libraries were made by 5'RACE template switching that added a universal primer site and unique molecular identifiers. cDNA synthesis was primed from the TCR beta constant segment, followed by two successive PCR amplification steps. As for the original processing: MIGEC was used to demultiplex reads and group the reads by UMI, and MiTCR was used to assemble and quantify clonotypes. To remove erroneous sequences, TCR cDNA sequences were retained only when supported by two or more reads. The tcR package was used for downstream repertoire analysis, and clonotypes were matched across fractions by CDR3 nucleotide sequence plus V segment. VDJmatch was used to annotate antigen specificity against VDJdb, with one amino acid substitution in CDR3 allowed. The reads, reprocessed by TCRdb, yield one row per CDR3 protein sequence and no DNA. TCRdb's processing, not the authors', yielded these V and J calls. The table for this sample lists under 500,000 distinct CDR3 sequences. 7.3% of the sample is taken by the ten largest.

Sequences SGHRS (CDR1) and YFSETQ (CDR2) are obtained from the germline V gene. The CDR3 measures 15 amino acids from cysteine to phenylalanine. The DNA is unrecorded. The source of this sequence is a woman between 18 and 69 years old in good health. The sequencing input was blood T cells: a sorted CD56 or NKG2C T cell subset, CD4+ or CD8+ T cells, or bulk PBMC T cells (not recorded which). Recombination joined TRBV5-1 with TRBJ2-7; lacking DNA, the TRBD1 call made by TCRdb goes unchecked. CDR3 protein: CASSLAGAVVREQYF.